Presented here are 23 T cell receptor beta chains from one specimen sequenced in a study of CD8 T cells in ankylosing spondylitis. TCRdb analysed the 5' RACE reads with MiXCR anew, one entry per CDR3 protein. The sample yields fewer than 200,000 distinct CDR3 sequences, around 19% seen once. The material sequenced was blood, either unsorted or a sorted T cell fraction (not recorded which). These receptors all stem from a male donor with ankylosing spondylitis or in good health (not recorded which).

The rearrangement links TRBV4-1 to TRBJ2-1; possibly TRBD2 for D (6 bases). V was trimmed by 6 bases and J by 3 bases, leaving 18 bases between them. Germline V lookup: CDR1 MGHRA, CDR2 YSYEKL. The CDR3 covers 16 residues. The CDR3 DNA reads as TGCGCCAGCAGGTCCGAAACTAGCCCCCGCTACAATGAGCAGTTCTTC. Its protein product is CASRSETSPRYNEQFF.

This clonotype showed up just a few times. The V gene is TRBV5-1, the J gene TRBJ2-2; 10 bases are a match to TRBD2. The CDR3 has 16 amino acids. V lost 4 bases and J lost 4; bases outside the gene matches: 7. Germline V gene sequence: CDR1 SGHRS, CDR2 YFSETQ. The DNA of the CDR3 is TGCGCCAGCAGCCTGACTAGCGGGTCCTTCACCGGGGAGCTGTTTTTT. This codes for CASSLTSGSFTGELFF.

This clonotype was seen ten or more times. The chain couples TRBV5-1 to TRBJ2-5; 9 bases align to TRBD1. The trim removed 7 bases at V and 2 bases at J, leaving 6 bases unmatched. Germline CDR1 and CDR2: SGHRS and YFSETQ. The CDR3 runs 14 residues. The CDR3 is CASGQGPEQETQYF. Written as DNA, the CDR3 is TGCGCCAGCGGACAGGGGCCCGAACAAGAGACCCAGTACTTC.

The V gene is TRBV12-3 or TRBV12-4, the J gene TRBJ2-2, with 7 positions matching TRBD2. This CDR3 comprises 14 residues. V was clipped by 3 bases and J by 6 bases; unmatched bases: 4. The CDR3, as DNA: TGTGCCAGCAGTTTGCTAGCGGAATCCGGGGAGCTGTTTTTT. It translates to CASSLLAESGELFF.

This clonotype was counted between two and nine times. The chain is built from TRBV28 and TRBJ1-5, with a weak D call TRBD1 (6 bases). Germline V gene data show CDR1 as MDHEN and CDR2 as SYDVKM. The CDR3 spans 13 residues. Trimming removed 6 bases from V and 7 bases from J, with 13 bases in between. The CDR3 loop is CASRQGIRQPQHF. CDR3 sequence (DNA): TGTGCCAGCAGACAGGGCATAAGGCAGCCCCAGCATTTT. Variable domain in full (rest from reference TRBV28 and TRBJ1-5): DVKVTQSSRYLVKRTGEKVFLECVQDMDHENMFWYRQDPGLGLRLIYFSYDVKMKEKGDIPEGYSVSREKKERFSLILESASTNQTSMYLCASRQGIRQPQHFGDGTRLSIL.

In nucleotides, the CDR3 is TGTGCCAACCGACGGGACCGGAGCACAGATACGCAGTATTTT. This translates into CANRRDRSTDTQYF. The rearrangement uses TRBV2 and TRBJ2-3; D assignment may be TRBD1 or TRBD2 (5 bases each). V gave up 10 bases and J gave up 0 bases, with 14 bases separating them. CDR3 length equals 14 residues. CDR1 SNHLY and CDR2 FYNNEI come from the germline V gene.

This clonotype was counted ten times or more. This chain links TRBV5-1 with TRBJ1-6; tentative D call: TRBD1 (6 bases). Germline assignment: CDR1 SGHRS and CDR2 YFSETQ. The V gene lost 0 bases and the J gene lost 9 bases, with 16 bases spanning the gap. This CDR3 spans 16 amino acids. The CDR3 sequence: CASSLDNRDLSSPLHF. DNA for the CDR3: TGCGCCAGCAGCTTGGATAACAGGGATTTGAGTTCACCCCTCCACTTT.

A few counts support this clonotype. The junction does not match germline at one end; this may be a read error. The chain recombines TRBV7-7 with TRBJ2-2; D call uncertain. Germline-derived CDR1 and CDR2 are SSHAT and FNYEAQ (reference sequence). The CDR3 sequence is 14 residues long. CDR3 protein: CASSSRSNAGELFF. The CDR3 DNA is TGTGCCAGCAGCTCTCGATCGAACGCCGGGGAGCTGTTTTTT.

The chain's CDR3 is CSAVGQGIYNEQFF. The CDR3, as DNA: TGCAGTGCTGTAGGACAGGGAATTTACAATGAGCAGTTCTTC. The chain has TRBV20-1 and TRBJ2-1; 8 nucleotides match TRBD1. Germline values: CDR1 DFQATT, CDR2 SNEGSKA (reference sequence). The CDR3 consists of 14 residues. J gave up 4 bases and V 5 bases, and 7 bases lay outside the gene matches.

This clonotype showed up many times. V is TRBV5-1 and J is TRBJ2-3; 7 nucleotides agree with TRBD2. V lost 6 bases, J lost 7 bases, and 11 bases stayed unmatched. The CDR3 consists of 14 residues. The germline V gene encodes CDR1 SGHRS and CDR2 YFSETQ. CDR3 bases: TGCGCCAGCACTTTCGGGGGGACCAAAAATACGCAGTATTTT. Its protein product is CASTFGGTKNTQYF.

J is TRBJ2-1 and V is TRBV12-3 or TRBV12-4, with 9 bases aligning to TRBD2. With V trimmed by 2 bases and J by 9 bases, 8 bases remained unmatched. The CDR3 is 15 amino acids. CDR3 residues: CASSLTLAGVGEQFF. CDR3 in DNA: TGTGCCAGCAGTTTAACCTTAGCGGGAGTTGGTGAGCAGTTCTTC.

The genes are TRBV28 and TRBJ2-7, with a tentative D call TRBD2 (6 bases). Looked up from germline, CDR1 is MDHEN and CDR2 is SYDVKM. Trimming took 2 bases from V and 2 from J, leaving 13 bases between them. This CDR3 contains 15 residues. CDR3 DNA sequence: TGTGCCAGCAGTTTACTAACCGGGACTCCCTACGAGCAGTACTTC. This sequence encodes CASSLLTGTPYEQYF. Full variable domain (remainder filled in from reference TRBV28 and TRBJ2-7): DVKVTQSSRYLVKRTGEKVFLECVQDMDHENMFWYRQDPGLGLRLIYFSYDVKMKEKGDIPEGYSVSREKKERFSLILESASTNQTSMYLCASSLLTGTPYEQYFGPGTRLTVT.

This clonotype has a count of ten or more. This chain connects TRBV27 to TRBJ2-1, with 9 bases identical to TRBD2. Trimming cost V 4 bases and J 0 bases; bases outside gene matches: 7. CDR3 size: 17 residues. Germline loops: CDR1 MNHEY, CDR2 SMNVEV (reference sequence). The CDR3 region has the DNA TGTGCCAGCAGTTCCGGACTAGCGACGAGCTCCTACAATGAGCAGTTCTTC. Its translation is CASSSGLATSSYNEQFF.

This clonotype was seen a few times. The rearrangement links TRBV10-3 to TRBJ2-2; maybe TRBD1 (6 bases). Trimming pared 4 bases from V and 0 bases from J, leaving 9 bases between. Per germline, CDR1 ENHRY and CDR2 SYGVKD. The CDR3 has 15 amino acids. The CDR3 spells CAISGSGANTGELFF. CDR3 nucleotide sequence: TGTGCCATCAGTGGATCAGGGGCGAACACCGGGGAGCTGTTTTTT.

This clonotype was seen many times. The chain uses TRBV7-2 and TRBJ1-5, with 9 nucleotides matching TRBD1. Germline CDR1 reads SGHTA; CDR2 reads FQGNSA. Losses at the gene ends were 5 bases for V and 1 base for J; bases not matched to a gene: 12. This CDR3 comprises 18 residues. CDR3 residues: CASSPHPGTGPSNQPQHF. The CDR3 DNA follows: TGTGCCAGCAGCCCTCATCCCGGGACAGGGCCGAGCAATCAGCCCCAGCATTTT.

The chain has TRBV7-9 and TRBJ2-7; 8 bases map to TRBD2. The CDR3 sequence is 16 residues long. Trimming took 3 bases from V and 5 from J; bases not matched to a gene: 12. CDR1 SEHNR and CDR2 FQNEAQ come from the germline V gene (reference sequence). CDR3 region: CASSFSTGTRLHEQYF. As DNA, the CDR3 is TGTGCCAGCAGCTTCAGCACCGGGACTAGGTTACACGAGCAGTACTTC.

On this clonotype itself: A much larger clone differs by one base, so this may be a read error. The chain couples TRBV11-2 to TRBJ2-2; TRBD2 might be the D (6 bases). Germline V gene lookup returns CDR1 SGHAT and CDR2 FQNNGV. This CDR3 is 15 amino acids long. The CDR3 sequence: CARSLRAGSAGELFF. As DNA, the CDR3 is TGTGCCCGCAGCTTGCGGGCCGGGAGTGCCGGGGAGCTGTTTTTT.

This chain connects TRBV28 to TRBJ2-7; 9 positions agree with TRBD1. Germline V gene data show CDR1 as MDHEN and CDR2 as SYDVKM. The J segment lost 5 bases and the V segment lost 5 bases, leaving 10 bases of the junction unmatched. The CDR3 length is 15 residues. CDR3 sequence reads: CASSLPGQGANEQYF. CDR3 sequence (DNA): TGTGCCAGCAGTCTCCCGGGACAGGGTGCGAACGAGCAGTACTTC.

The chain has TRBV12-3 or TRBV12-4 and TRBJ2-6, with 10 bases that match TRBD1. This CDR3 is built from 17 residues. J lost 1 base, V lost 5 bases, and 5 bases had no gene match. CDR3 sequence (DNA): TGTGCCAGCAGTGTAGGGACAGGGGTTTCTGGGGCCAACGTCCTGACTTTC. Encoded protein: CASSVGTGVSGANVLTF.

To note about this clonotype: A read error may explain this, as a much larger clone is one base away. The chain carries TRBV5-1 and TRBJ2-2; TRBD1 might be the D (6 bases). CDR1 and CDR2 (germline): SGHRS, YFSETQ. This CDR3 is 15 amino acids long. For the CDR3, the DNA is TGCGTCAGCAATCCATCAGGGGAGAACACCGGGGAGCTGTTTTTT. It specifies CVSNPSGENTGELFF.

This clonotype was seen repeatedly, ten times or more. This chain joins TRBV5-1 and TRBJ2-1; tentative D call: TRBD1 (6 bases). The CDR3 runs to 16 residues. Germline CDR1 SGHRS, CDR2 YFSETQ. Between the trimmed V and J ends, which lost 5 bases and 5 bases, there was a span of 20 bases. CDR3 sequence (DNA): TGCGCCAGCAGTTTTGCTACTTGGGGGCGCGACAATGAGCAGTTCTTC. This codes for CASSFATWGRDNEQFF.

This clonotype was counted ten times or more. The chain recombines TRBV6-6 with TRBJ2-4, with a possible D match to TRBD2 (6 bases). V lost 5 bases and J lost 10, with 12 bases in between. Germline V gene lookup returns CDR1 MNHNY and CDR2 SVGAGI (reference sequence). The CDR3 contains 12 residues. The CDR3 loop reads CASSERDWIQYF. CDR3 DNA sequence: TGTGCCAGCAGTGAGAGGGACTGGATTCAGTACTTC.

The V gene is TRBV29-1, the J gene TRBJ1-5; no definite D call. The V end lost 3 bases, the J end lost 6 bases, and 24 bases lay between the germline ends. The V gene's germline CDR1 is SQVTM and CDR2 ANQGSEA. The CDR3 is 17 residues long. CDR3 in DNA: TGCAGCGTTGAGAATGGGCAGACAATTAAAAGCCGTCAGCCCCAGCATTTT. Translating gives CSVENGQTIKSRQPQHF.